One TCR beta chain is described in this entry. The CDR3 spans 15 residues. Trimming at V came to 2 bases and at J to 3 bases, leaving 4 bases not matched to a gene. CDR1 is MNHNS and CDR2 is SASEGT in the germline V gene. The method was immunoSEQ multiplex PCR; TCRdb's version includes in-frame clones alone and lacks a portion of them. This sample has 90,000 to 100,000 clones, with about 95% found just once. This entry comes from a study of technical replicates of blood from a few donors. Sequencing input: T cells isolated from PBMCs. This chain joins TRBV6-1 and TRBJ2-5; 9 bases align to TRBD2. This sequence was found in a human donor in good health. Here the CDR3 DNA reads TGTGCCAGCAGTGAATTAGCGGGAGCTAAAGAGACCCAGTACTTC. This codes for CASSELAGAKETQYF.